These T cell receptor beta chains were read from a single sample in a study of blood T cell repertoires in COVID-19. Assay used: immunoSEQ multiplex PCR; TCRdb lists only in-frame clones, some missing. The sample carries 230,000 or so clones, more than 85% recorded once. What was sequenced was peripheral blood. The receptors were gathered from a man aged 35-49 years with active or convalescent COVID-19. CDR3s include the opening cysteine and the closing phenylalanine or tryptophan. Each record gives: CDR3 length, D gene, V gene, J gene, CDR3 DNA, CDR3 protein. The D gene is left open where the match is weak.

>13|TRBD1|TRBV19|TRBJ1-2
TGTGCCAGCGAAGCCGGGACAGGGTATGGCTACACCTTC
CASEAGTGYGYTF
>14|TRBD1|TRBV5-6|TRBJ1-1
TGTGCCAGCAGCTATCGAAACAGGGGAACTGAAGCTTTCTTT
CASSYRNRGTEAFF
>15|TRBD1|TRBV7-3|TRBJ2-1
TGTGCCAGCTCTCTCGGGACAGGGGATTGGAATGAGCAGTTCTTC
CASSLGTGDWNEQFF
>21|.|TRBV18|TRBJ1-4
TGTGCCAGCTCACCACCGAGTCAAGTCAGGACATCTTTCATTCCGGGTGAAAAACTGTTTTTT
CASSPPSQVRTSFIPGEKLFF
>13|TRBD1|TRBV29-1|TRBJ1-1
TGCAGCGTTTTAGGACAGGCGAACACTGAAGCTTTCTTT
CSVLGQANTEAFF
>14|.|TRBV30|TRBJ1-4
TGTGCCTGGAAATACCAGGCAACTAATGAAAAACTGTTTTTT
CAWKYQATNEKLFF
>14|TRBD2|TRBV19|TRBJ2-3
TGTGCCAGTAGTTGGGGCGGGGGTACAGATACGCAGTATTTT
CASSWGGGTDTQYF
>16|TRBD1|TRBV28|TRBJ1-1
TGTGCCAGCAGTCCACCGGGACAGCTACTGAACACTGAAGCTTTCTTT
CASSPPGQLLNTEAFF
>15|TRBD1|TRBV5-5|TRBJ1-3
TGTGCCAGCAGCCCACAGGGGAGCTCTGGAAACACCATATATTTT
CASSPQGSSGNTIYF
>15|TRBD2|TRBV5-1|TRBJ2-5
TGCGCCAGCAGAGCGGGGGGGACTAGCCAAGAGACCCAGTACTTC
CASRAGGTSQETQYF
>13|.|TRBV6-7|TRBJ2-1
TGTGCCAGCACTAGCGCGGAGAACAATGAGCAGTTCTTC
CASTSAENNEQFF
>14|.|TRBV23-1|TRBJ2-7
TGCGCCACCCCCGGCAGCGGGCCTTCCTACGAGCAGTACTTC
CATPGSGPSYEQYF
>17|TRBD1|TRBV4-2|TRBJ1-2
TGTGCCAGCAGCCAAGACTCTGTAGACAGGGGTAACTATGGCTACACCTTC
CASSQDSVDRGNYGYTF
>17|.|TRBV19|TRBJ1-3
TGTGCCAGTAGTCAACCTGACAGCTTTTACTCTGGAAACACCATATATTTT
CASSQPDSFYSGNTIYF
>15|TRBD1|TRBV10-1|TRBJ1-1
TGCGCCAGTCAGAATCCCGGGACAGAGAACACTGAAGCTTTCTTT
CASQNPGTENTEAFF
>16|TRBD1|TRBV6-1|TRBJ1-5
TGTGCCAGCAGTGACCCGGGACAGGGGAACGATCAGCCCCAGCATTTT
CASSDPGQGNDQPQHF
>15|TRBD2|TRBV4-1|TRBJ2-1
TGCGCCAGCAGCCCCTCGGTCGGGAGGCCAGATGAGCAGTTCTTC
CASSPSVGRPDEQFF
>12|.|TRBV28|TRBJ1-6
TGTGCCAGCAGGGGCCCGAATTCACCCCTCCACTTT
CASRGPNSPLHF
>14|TRBD1|TRBV25-1|TRBJ1-5
TGTGCCAGCAGTCCCACAGGGGTTGATCAGCCCCAGCATTTT
CASSPTGVDQPQHF
>13|.|TRBV10-1|TRBJ1-1
TGCGCCAGCAGTACAGGGCCGAACACTGAAGCTTTCTTT
CASSTGPNTEAFF
>13|TRBD1|TRBV24-1|TRBJ2-7
TGTGCCGTAGGACGGGACAGCTCCTACGAGCAGTACTTC
CAVGRDSSYEQYF
>15|TRBD1|TRBV9|TRBJ2-7
TGTGCCAGCAGCGGATTTTCCGGGACAGGGAATGAGCAGTACTTC
CASSGFSGTGNEQYF
>15|.|TRBV5-1|TRBJ1-4
TGCGCCAGCAGCCCCCAGTCGGGGGAGTACAGAAAACTGTTTTTT
CASSPQSGEYRKLFF
>16|TRBD1|TRBV19|TRBJ1-2
TGTGCCAGTAGTATCCGGGGACAGGGAGCTAACTATGGCTACACCTTC
CASSIRGQGANYGYTF